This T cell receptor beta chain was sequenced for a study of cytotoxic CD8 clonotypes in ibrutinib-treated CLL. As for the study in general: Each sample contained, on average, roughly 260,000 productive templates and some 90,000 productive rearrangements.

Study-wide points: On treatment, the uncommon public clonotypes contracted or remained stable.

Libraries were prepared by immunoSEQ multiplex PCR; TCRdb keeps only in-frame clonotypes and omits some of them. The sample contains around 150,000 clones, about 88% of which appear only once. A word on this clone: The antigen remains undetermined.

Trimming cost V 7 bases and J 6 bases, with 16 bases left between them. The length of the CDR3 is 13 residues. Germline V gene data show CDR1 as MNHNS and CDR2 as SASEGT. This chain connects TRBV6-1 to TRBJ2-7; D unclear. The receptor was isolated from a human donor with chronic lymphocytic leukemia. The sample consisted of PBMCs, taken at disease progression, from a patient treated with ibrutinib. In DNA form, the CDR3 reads TGTGCCAGCACAAAAGGTCGTTGGGGCGAGCAGTACTTC. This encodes CASTKGRWGEQYF.